The sequence of this TCR beta chain was determined in a study of T-cell reconstitution after alpha-beta-depleted transplantation in children. This clonotype appeared many times. As it was prepared, the TCRbeta library received unique molecular identifiers. Each CDR3 protein gets one entry after TCRdb re-called the PCR reads with MiXCR. The sample has under 350,000 distinct CDR3 sequences, approximately 9.6% seen once; the top ten hold around 9.1%. Germline lookup yields CDR1 MNHEY and CDR2 SVGAGI. There are 15 residues in the CDR3. V lost 5 bases, J lost 3 bases, and 14 bases lay in between. The rearrangement links TRBV6-5 to TRBJ2-1; D assignment may be TRBD1 or TRBD2 (5 bases each). Material: PBMCs from the stem cell graft donor, obtained from the stem cell graft. This receptor was taken from a human donor who donated a stem cell graft to a child with SCID. CDR3 sequence: CASSNRDPRYNEQFF. In DNA, the CDR3 is TGTGCCAGCAGTAATCGGGACCCCCGCTACAATGAGCAGTTCTTC.